The next 7 T cell receptor beta chains were all read from a single sample in a study of blood T cell repertoires in COVID-19. Sequencing was performed with immunoSEQ multiplex PCR; in TCRdb, only in-frame clones are kept and a portion is missing. The sample includes 200,000 to 250,000 clones, around 81% seen only once; the top ten take about 1.9%. The sequenced material came from peripheral blood. These receptors came from a man aged 25 to 40 who had recovered from COVID-19.

This chain joins TRBV6-5 and TRBJ1-1, with D tentatively TRBD1 (5 bases). The germline V gene encodes CDR1 MNHEY and CDR2 SVGAGI. The ends were cut back, 0 bases at V and 6 bases at J, with 14 bases in the middle. This CDR3 is built from 15 residues. This chain's CDR3 is CASSYSIPQGAEAFF. CDR3 nucleotide sequence: TGTGCCAGCAGTTACTCGATCCCCCAGGGCGCTGAAGCTTTCTTT.

The genes are TRBV6-5 and TRBJ2-7; 7 bases line up with TRBD1. Germline V CDR1 and CDR2: MNHEY, SVGAGI. J was trimmed by 6 bases and V by 6 bases; bases with no gene match: 8. This CDR3 is 13 amino acids long. CDR3 region: CASSWTAGGEQYV. The CDR3 bases are TGTGCCAGCAGCTGGACCGCAGGGGGCGAGCAGTACGTC.

The CDR3 loop reads CASSKGGTKRVHTDTQYF. The CDR3 nucleotides read TGTGCCAGCAGCAAAGGGGGGACTAAGCGGGTGCACACAGATACGCAGTATTTT. This chain uses TRBV21-1 with TRBJ2-3; the table's D call, TRBD2, has no DNA check behind it. TRBV21-1 is assigned pseudogene status. CDR3 length: 18 residues.

This clone was counted between two and nine times. This chain connects TRBV19 to TRBJ2-1; D is undetermined. V was shortened by 5 bases and J by 0 bases, with 11 bases between the two germline ends. The CDR3 sequence is 15 residues long. Per the germline V gene, CDR1 is LNHDA and CDR2 is SQIVND (reference sequence). The CDR3 DNA follows: TGTGCCAGTAGTCCCCACGCCAGCTCCTACAATGAGCAGTTCTTC. Translating gives CASSPHASSYNEQFF.

As regards this clone: The junction departs from the called germline gene at one end, perhaps through a read error. The V gene is TRBV24-1, the J gene TRBJ2-1, with 7 bases identical to TRBD2. Per germline, CDR1 KGHDR and CDR2 SFDVKD. The CDR3 covers 17 residues. In DNA form, the CDR3 reads TGTGCCGCCAGTGATGGGAGGGCTGGGGCGGTGAACAATGAGCAGTTCTTC. Translated: CAASDGRAGAVNNEQFF.

This clone was recorded a few times. The rearrangement uses TRBV6-5 and TRBJ2-3; a weak D match, TRBD1 (6 bases). Trimming left V 6 bases short and J 1 base short, with 11 bases between. The CDR3 length is 14 residues. Germline CDR1 MNHEY, CDR2 SVGAGI. The CDR3: CASRVAGGTDTQYF. The CDR3 DNA reads TGTGCCAGCAGGGTAGCAGGGGGCACAGATACGCAGTATTTT.

The V call is TRBV28, the J call TRBJ1-1; 11 nucleotides agree with TRBD1. CDR3 length: 12 amino acids. Germline V gene lookup returns CDR1 MDHEN and CDR2 SYDVKM. J lost 11 bases, V lost 5 bases, and 4 bases had no gene match. The CDR3 spells CASSRTGGGAFF. The DNA for the CDR3 is TGTGCCAGCAGTCGGACAGGGGGCGGCGCTTTCTTT.